This is a list of T cell receptor beta chains from one sample in a study of blood T cell repertoires in COVID-19. Data came from immunoSEQ multiplex PCR; TCRdb stores just in-frame clones and leaves some out. There are around 150,000 clones in the sample; roughly 93% occur only once, and over 3.5% lies in the top ten. Sequenced input: peripheral blood. The origin of the receptors is a woman between 45 and 65 years old with acute or convalescent COVID-19. The CDR3 runs from the conserved cysteine through the conserved F or W. D genes are given only for firm matches. Not every row has a clone size; where given, it reads once, few, many or a size class.

TRBJ2-1 | TRBV12-5 | - | TRBD2 | TGTGCTAGTGGTACAGGAGCGCTAGCGGATGAGCAGTTCTTC | CASGTGALADEQFF
TRBJ2-3 | TRBV4-1 | few | - | TGCGCCAGCAGCCAATTCAGGGGAAGGGGGCAGTATTTT | CASSQFRGRGQYF
TRBJ2-3 | TRBV19 | - | - | TGTGCCAGTAGTATTACAGTTTCAAGCACAGATACGCAGTATTTT | CASSITVSSTDTQYF
TRBJ1-5 | TRBV7-3 | - | - | TGTGCCAGCAGCTTAAATACTAATCAGCCCCAGCATTTT | CASSLNTNQPQHF
TRBJ2-2 | TRBV12-5 | - | - | TGTGCTAGTGGGACACGGAACACCGGGGAGCTGTTTTTT | CASGTRNTGELFF
TRBJ2-5 | TRBV28 | - | - | TGTGCCAGCAGTAGGAATCAGGTCGGAGAGACCCAGTACTTC | CASSRNQVGETQYF
TRBJ2-2 | TRBV4-1 | - | - | TGCGCCAGCAGCCAAGACAGATTGAACACCGGGGAGCTGTTTTTT | CASSQDRLNTGELFF
TRBJ2-5 | TRBV2 | - | - | TGTGCCAGCAACCGGGAGAACTCTCCCCAAGAGACCCAGTACTTC | CASNRENSPQETQYF
TRBJ2-7 | TRBV27 | - | TRBD1 | TGTGCCAGCAGTATGACAGGGGGAACCTACGAGCAGTACTTC | CASSMTGGTYEQYF
TRBJ2-1 | TRBV7-9 | - | - | TGTGCCAGCAGGCCACCGGACGGGGGAAACAATGAGCAGTTCTTC | CASRPPDGGNNEQFF
TRBJ1-2 | TRBV2 | - | TRBD1 | TGTGCCAGCAGTGCAGGGGGAGCTAACTATGGCTACACCTTC | CASSAGGANYGYTF
TRBJ2-1 | TRBV19 | - | TRBD2 | TGTGCCAGTAGTATAGGGCTAGCGGGAGGGACGAACAATGAGCAGTTCTTC | CASSIGLAGGTNNEQFF
TRBJ1-2 | TRBV7-8 | - | - | - | CASSAIGTLTFGGYTF
TRBJ2-7 | TRBV7-2 | once | - | TGTGCCAGCAGCCTGATGGGAGTGGCTGGGACCTACGAGCAGTACTTC | CASSLMGVAGTYEQYF
TRBJ1-1 | TRBV5-4 | - | TRBD1 | TGTGCCAGCAGCGCGGGACAGGGGGACCCTGAAGCTTTCTTT | CASSAGQGDPEAFF
TRBJ2-1 | TRBV5-1 | - | TRBD1 | TGCGCCAGCAGCTTGGATGGCAGGGGGCGATACAATGAGCAGTTCTTC | CASSLDGRGRYNEQFF
TRBJ1-6 | TRBV29-1 | - | - | TGCAGCGTTAAGGACAGTGACTATAATTCACCCCTCCACTTT | CSVKDSDYNSPLHF
TRBJ1-2 | TRBV4-1 | - | - | TGCGCCAGCAGCCTAGAGGCGGGCCCGGTGAGGTATGGCTACACCTTC | CASSLEAGPVRYGYTF
TRBJ2-2 | TRBV6-5 | - | TRBD1 | TGTGCCACCCCTGAGGGGGCGACCGGGGAGCTGTTTTTT | CATPEGATGELFF
TRBJ1-2 | TRBV10-1 | few | - | TGCGCCAGCATTGGAACGACTGAAAACTATGGCTACACCTTC | CASIGTTENYGYTF
TRBJ2-7 | TRBV7-2 | - | TRBD1 | TGTGCCAGCAGCTTGAGACAGGGGTATGAGCAGTACTTC | CASSLRQGYEQYF
TRBJ1-2 | TRBV24-1 | few | - | TGTGCCACCAGTACGACAGTGACAAGCGATGGCTACACCTTC | CATSTTVTSDGYTF